This TCR beta chain emerged from a study of cytomegalovirus exposure and HLA in healthy donors. Vbeta (60) and Jbeta (13) primers were used in the PCR. TCRdb keeps only in-frame clones here, not all; method: immunoSEQ multiplex PCR. The sample carries 140,000 or so clones, approximately 84% recorded once. V was shortened by 0 bases and J by 0 bases, with 15 bases between the two germline ends. Germline V CDR1 and CDR2: MGHRA, YSYEKL. The CDR3 is 19 residues long. This TCR came from a woman aged 60-70 years in good health and CMV-seropositive. The J gene is TRBJ2-6, the V gene TRBV4-1; no clear D. The sample comprised PBMCs. The CDR3 DNA reads as TGCGCCAGCAGCCAAGATCATCCAGTTTCGATCTCTGGGGCCAACGTCCTGACTTTC. Its protein is CASSQDHPVSISGANVLTF.